The clone carrying this TCR beta chain was counted only a few times. The data were taken from a study of blood T cell repertoires in COVID-19. Study information: Sites in the United States, Italy and Spain provided acute and convalescent COVID-19 samples.

The data were produced by immunoSEQ multiplex PCR, yet TCRdb's version contains in-frame clones alone and is incomplete. The sample has around 100,000 clones; nearly 90% are singletons. The CDR3 contains 13 residues. The germline CDR1 and CDR2 sequences are MNHEY and SVGAGI. V dropped 6 bases and J dropped 4 bases, with 10 bases sitting between them. This TCR was sampled from a man aged 45-65 years with active COVID-19. The specimen sequenced was peripheral blood. The V call is TRBV6-5, the J call TRBJ1-5; TRBD1 might be the D (5 bases). CDR3 coding DNA: TGTGCCAGCAGGCAGGGCGGTAATCAGCCCCAGCATTTT. Amino acids: CASRQGGNQPQHF.